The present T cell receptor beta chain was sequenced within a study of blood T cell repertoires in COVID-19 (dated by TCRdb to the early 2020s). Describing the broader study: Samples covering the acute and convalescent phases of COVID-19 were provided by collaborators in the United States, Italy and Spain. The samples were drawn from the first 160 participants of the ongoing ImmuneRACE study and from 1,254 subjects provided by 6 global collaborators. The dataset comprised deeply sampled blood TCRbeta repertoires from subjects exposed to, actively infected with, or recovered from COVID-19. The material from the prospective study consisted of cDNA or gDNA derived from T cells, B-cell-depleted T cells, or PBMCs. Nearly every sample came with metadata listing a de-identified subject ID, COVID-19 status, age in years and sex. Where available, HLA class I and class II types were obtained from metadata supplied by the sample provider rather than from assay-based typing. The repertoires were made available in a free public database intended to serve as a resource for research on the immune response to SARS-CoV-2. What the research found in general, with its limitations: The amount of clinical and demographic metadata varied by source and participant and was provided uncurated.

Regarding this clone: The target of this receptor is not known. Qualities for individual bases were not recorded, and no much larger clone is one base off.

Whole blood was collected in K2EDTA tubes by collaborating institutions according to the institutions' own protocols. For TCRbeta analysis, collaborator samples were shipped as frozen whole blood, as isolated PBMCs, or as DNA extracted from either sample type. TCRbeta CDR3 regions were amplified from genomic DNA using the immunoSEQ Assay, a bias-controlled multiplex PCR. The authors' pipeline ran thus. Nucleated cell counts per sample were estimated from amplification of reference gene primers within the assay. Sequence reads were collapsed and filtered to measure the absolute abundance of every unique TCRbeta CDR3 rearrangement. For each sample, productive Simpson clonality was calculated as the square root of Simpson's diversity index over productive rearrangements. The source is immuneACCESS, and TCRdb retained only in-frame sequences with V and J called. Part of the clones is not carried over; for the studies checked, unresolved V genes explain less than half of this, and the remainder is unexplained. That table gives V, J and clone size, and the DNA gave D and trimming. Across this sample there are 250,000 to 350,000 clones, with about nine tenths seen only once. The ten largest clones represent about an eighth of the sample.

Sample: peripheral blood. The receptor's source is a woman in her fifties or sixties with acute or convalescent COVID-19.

The nucleotide sequence reads as follows: TGTGCCAGCAGGGGGAGGGGCGTCAATCAGCCCCAGCATTTT. Its translation is CASRGRGVNQPQHF. The chain couples TRBV2 to TRBJ1-5; a tentative D match to TRBD1 spans 5 bases. As encoded in the germline V gene, CDR1 is SNHLY while CDR2 is FYNNEI. The cysteine opens and the phenylalanine closes a CDR3 of 14 amino acids. Here the CDR3 DNA is all that survives: 42 bases in frame from base 1. V lost 6 bases and J lost 3 bases; the stretch between them is 12 bases long. Outside the CDR3, residues come from the reference TRBV2 and TRBJ1-5 proteins, so the full variable domain is: EPEVTQTPSHQVTQMGQEVILRCVPISNHLYFYWYRQILGQKVEFLVSFYNNEISEKSEIFDDQFSVERPDGSNFTLKIRSTKLEDSAMYFCASRGRGVNQPQHFGDGTRLSIL.